This T cell receptor (beta chain) emerged from a study of OX40 agonist ivuxolimab in advanced cancers. Overall study context: Patients were treated with intravenous ivuxolimab, dosed at 0.01 to 10 mg/kg and infused every 2 weeks. Study-wide results and caveats: CD8+ T cells were the subset that, on average, had more expanded clones than CD4+. The CD4+ and CD8+ T cells in the blood had expanded clonally by week 6 at 0.1 to 3.0 mg/kg.

Repertoires were generated with immunoSEQ multiplex PCR, while TCRdb's copy carries only in-frame clones and drops some. The sample gives tens of thousands of clones, 70% to 90% of which show up once; around 1.7% is in the top ten. Looked up from germline, CDR1 is SGHDN and CDR2 is FVKESK. The CDR3 has 13 residues. Trimming took 0 bases from V and 5 from J, leaving 6 bases between them. In the case of this clone: Its specificity is not known.

Sampling of blood occurred at baseline, cycle 4 day 1, and cycle 7 day 1. The gene calls are TRBV14 and TRBJ2-3; D unclear. This TCR was sampled from an adult with an advanced solid tumor such as melanoma, head and neck, liver or kidney cancer. The source was CD4+ or CD8+ T cells sorted from blood, collected in a trial of the OX40 agonist ivuxolimab. DNA of the CDR3: TGTGCCAGCAGCCAAGATCCTGGAGATACGCAGTATTTT. It yields the protein CASSQDPGDTQYF. Looking up the rest from reference TRBV14 and TRBJ2-3 gives the full variable domain: EAGVTQFPSHSVIEKGQTVTLRCDPISGHDNLYWYRRVMGKEIKFLLHFVKESKQDESGMPNNRFLAERTGGTYSTLKVQPAELEDSGVYFCASSQDPGDTQYFGPGTRLTVL.